This T cell receptor (beta chain) was sequenced for a study of T cell repertoires in cytomegalovirus infection. Whole-study context: Through public TCR beta signatures, both CMV infection and matching HLA type were indicated.

Study-wide points: Ex vivo, HLA-C-restricted CMV-specific TCR beta clonotypes prevailed over the rest of the response.

V was pared by 0 bases and J by 8 bases, with 5 bases of the junction left unmatched. CDR3 size: 15 residues. Germline CDR1 and CDR2: SGHTA and FQGTGA. From the reads, TCRdb called clonotypes with MiXCR, one entry per CDR3 protein. Among 250,000 or so distinct CDR3 sequences listed, about 17% were seen once. This clonotype was seen repeatedly, ten times or more. Its antigen is as yet unknown. This receptor was obtained from a human donor in good health (CMV status not recorded). Some clones in this sample may be carry-over from other donors' samples. The chain employs TRBV7-3 and TRBJ2-1; 9 bases align to TRBD2. The sample was CD8+ T cells from PBMCs. CDR3 residues: CASSLTGGGADEQFF. The CDR3 DNA follows: TGTGCCAGCAGCTTAACCGGCGGGGGGGCCGATGAGCAGTTCTTC.